Listed below are T cell receptor beta chains from one sample, sequenced in a study of beta chain features in type 1 diabetes. Libraries were prepared by immunoSEQ multiplex PCR; TCRdb keeps only in-frame clonotypes and omits some of them. The sample records over 14,000 clones, 65% to 85% being singletons. The sample was stem cell memory CD4+ T cells from blood. The receptors shown here come from a woman aged 18-29 years with type 1 diabetes. Each CDR3 is given with its conserved first and last residue. The order of the fields is clone size, J gene, V gene, D gene, CDR3 length, CDR3 DNA, CDR3 protein. A D gene is named only where the DNA matches it firmly. Size values are once, few and many counts, or a class for expanded clones, and some rows have none.

. TRBJ1-2 TRBV7-2 . 12 TGTGCCAGCAGCCCAAACTCTTATGGCTACACCTTC CASSPNSYGYTF
few TRBJ1-4 TRBV6-6 . 14 TGTGCCAGCAGTTATTGGGGGGGCCGGGAAAAACTGTTTTTT CASSYWGGREKLFF
once TRBJ2-5 TRBV7-9 . 13 TGTGCCAGCAGCTTAGAGGCAGGGTCGACCCAGTACTTC CASSLEAGSTQYF
. TRBJ1-1 TRBV7-9 TRBD1 15 TGTGCCAGCAGCCTCGGGACAGGGTCGAACACTGAAGCTTTCTTT CASSLGTGSNTEAFF
. TRBJ2-7 TRBV10-3 . 12 TGTGCCACTCGCACTTCCCCCTACGAGCAGTACTTC CATRTSPYEQYF
. TRBJ2-7 TRBV27 TRBD1 13 TGTGCCAGCAGTTATGAGACAGGGGGCGAGCAGTACTTC CASSYETGGEQYF
. TRBJ1-4 TRBV4-1 TRBD1 15 TGCGCCAGCAGCCAAGATGGGACAGGGGATGAAAAACTGTTTTTT CASSQDGTGDEKLFF
. TRBJ2-3 TRBV20-1 . 11 TGCAGTGCTACTTACACAGATACGCAGTATTTT CSATYTDTQYF
. TRBJ1-2 TRBV7-8 TRBD1 18 TGTGCCAGCAGTAGAGACAGGGACCTGTTCTCGAGTAACTATGGCTACACCTTC CASSRDRDLFSSNYGYTF
. TRBJ1-5 TRBV5-6 TRBD1 16 TGTGCCAGCAGCTCTACAGGGGGACCTTCGAGGCAGCCCCAGCATTTT CASSSTGGPSRQPQHF
. TRBJ2-7 TRBV27 TRBD1 16 TGTGCCAGCAGACCGCGACAGGGGGCCGCTTGGGTCGGAGAGTACTTC CASRPRQGAAWVGEYF
. TRBJ2-2 TRBV5-4 TRBD2 18 TGTGCCAGCAGCTTGCAAGGGCAGGCGGGAGCTGTTCCCGGGGAGCTGTTTTTT CASSLQGQAGAVPGELFF
. TRBJ2-7 TRBV6-1 . 12 TGTGCCAGCAGTGGGGTAGGGGTCGAGCAGTACTTC CASSGVGVEQYF
. TRBJ1-1 TRBV11-2 . 14 TGTGCCAGCAGAAGTACGCAGGGGAACACTGAAGCTTTCTTT CASRSTQGNTEAFF
. TRBJ2-3 TRBV5-6 TRBD1 15 TGTGCCAGCAGCTTACGACAGGGGGCTATAGATACGCAGTATTTT CASSLRQGAIDTQYF
. TRBJ1-4 TRBV6-6 . 15 TGTGCCAGCAGTTACGGGGGCTTCATTAATGAAAAACTGTTTTTT CASSYGGFINEKLFF
. TRBJ1-2 TRBV20-1 . 11 TGCAGTGCTAGCCTTAACTATGGCTACACCTTC CSASLNYGYTF
once TRBJ2-1 TRBV2 TRBD2 15 TGTGCCAGCACCTCGGGACTAGCGCGCTACAATGAGCAGTTCTTC CASTSGLARYNEQFF
. TRBJ2-1 TRBV5-1 TRBD2 20 TGCGCCAGCAGCCAACCCCGGACTAGCGGGAGTAGGGTCCCCTACAATGAGCAGTTCTTC CASSQPRTSGSRVPYNEQFF
. TRBJ1-1 TRBV25-1 . 13 TGTGCCAGCATGGGCCGGCAAGGGGCTGAAGCTTTCTTT CASMGRQGAEAFF
. TRBJ2-3 TRBV10-3 . 12 TGTGCCATCAGTGCGGTTTCGGATACGCAGTATTTT CAISAVSDTQYF
. TRBJ2-1 TRBV19 TRBD2 16 TGTGCCAGTAGCTTTTTGTCGGCGGGAGGGGGCAATGAGCAGTTCTTC CASSFLSAGGGNEQFF
few TRBJ1-1 TRBV6-6 . 14 TGTGCCAGCAGACCCGCGACAGATAACACTGAAGCTTTCTTT CASRPATDNTEAFF
. TRBJ2-1 TRBV7-9 TRBD2 15 TGTGCCAGCAGGGAGACTAGCGGGACCTACAATGAGCAGTTCTTC CASRETSGTYNEQFF
few TRBJ2-1 TRBV2 TRBD2 15 TGTGCCAGCAGTCTCGGGACTAGCGGCGGAGGGGAGCAGTTCTTC CASSLGTSGGGEQFF
. TRBJ1-5 TRBV11-1 . 13 TGTGCCAGCAGCTTAGAACAGAACCAGCCCCAGCATTTT CASSLEQNQPQHF
few TRBJ1-1 TRBV29-1 . 16 TGCAGCGTTGGGGTTCTGGGGGACCCCGGGAGCACTGAAGCTTTCTTT CSVGVLGDPGSTEAFF
. TRBJ2-1 TRBV2 . 15 TGTGCCAGCGGCGTGGGGGCCACCGCCTACAATGAGCAGTTCTTC CASGVGATAYNEQFF
. TRBJ2-1 TRBV21-1 . 17 TGTGCCAGCAGCAAAGAGAGGGGGCAAGCGGCATACAATGAGCAGTTCTTC CASSKERGQAAYNEQFF
few TRBJ1-2 TRBV30 TRBD1 13 TGTGCCTGGAGTTTGGTCAGGGGGTATGGCTACACCTTC CAWSLVRGYGYTF
. TRBJ2-1 TRBV19 TRBD2 13 TGTGCCAGTAGTATAGAACCTAGCGGGTGGCAGTTCTTC CASSIEPSGWQFF
. TRBJ2-1 TRBV2 . 15 TGTGCCAGCAGTGTAGAGGGGGAGCGAAACAATGAGCAGTTCTTC CASSVEGERNNEQFF
. TRBJ2-3 TRBV7-9 . 14 TGTGCCAGCAGCGAGTTAGTGGTTACGGATACGCAGTATTTT CASSELVVTDTQYF
once TRBJ2-1 TRBV19 . 14 TGTGCCAGTAGTCTGCCGGGACTAGGGGGCGAGCAGTTCTTC CASSLPGLGGEQFF
. TRBJ2-1 TRBV19 TRBD1 14 TGTGCCAGTAAGGGGACAGGGAGGATCAATGAGCAGTTCTTC CASKGTGRINEQFF
. TRBJ1-1 TRBV23-1 . 14 TGCGCCAGCAGTCCACGCGAGGGGAACACTGAAGCTTTCTTT CASSPREGNTEAFF
few TRBJ2-1 TRBV6-6 . 14 TGTGCCAGCAGTTGGACAGAAGGAACCCATGAGCAGTTCTTC CASSWTEGTHEQFF
. TRBJ2-1 TRBV7-3 . 13 TGTGCCAGCAGCCCCCCCAGCTACAATGAGCAGTTCTTC CASSPPSYNEQFF
. TRBJ2-1 TRBV5-1 TRBD2 18 TGCGCCAGCAGCTTGGAGTCTAGCGGGAGGGCCCGTATCTATGAGCAGTTCTTC CASSLESSGRARIYEQFF
. TRBJ2-5 TRBV5-1 . 14 TGCGCCAGCAGCTTGGGTCGTCAGGGGGAGACCCAGTACTTC CASSLGRQGETQYF
. TRBJ1-2 TRBV29-1 . 12 TGCAGCGTTGATAAGAGCCTTTCGTCCTACACCTTC CSVDKSLSSYTF
. TRBJ1-4 TRBV6-5 . 14 TGTGCCAGCAGTTTTCGGCAGGGCTGGGAAAAACTGTTTTTT CASSFRQGWEKLFF
few TRBJ2-3 TRBV5-1 . 15 TGCGCCAGCAGCTTGGCCTTAAGGGGCGCGGATACGCAGTATTTT CASSLALRGADTQYF
. TRBJ2-1 TRBV29-1 . 10 TGCAGCGTTGCCGGGACTCAACAGTTCTTC CSVAGTQQFF
. TRBJ2-1 TRBV4-1 . 13 TGCGCCAGCAGCCAACTACTCTACAATGAGCAGTTCTTC CASSQLLYNEQFF
. TRBJ2-3 TRBV13 TRBD2 16 TGTGCCAGCAGCTTACCTAGCGGGAGAAGCACAGATACGCAGTATTTT CASSLPSGRSTDTQYF
. TRBJ1-3 TRBV7-9 TRBD1 16 TGTGCCAGCAGCTTAGGGGGGACAGGGACTGGAAACACCATATATTTT CASSLGGTGTGNTIYF
. TRBJ1-2 TRBV30 . 12 TGTGCCTGTTCAACAGGGTACTATGGCTACACCTTC CACSTGYYGYTF
. TRBJ2-2 TRBV6-6 . 14 TGTGCCAGCAGGGGTAGGGAGGTTACCGGGGAGCTGTTTTTT CASRGREVTGELFF
. TRBJ2-3 TRBV19 . 14 TGTGCCACCCGCCAAGGCGGCAACACAGATACGCAGTATTTT CATRQGGNTDTQYF
. TRBJ1-1 TRBV29-1 . 13 TGCAGCGTTAGCGACCTGTCGAACACTGAAGCTTTCTTT CSVSDLSNTEAFF
few TRBJ1-2 TRBV7-9 TRBD1 15 TGTGCCAGCAGCTTAGGACAGGGGCTGAGCTATGGCTACACCTTC CASSLGQGLSYGYTF
. TRBJ1-2 TRBV19 . 15 TGTGCCAGTAGTATATATGCCGGGGTAAACTATGGCTACACCTTC CASSIYAGVNYGYTF
. TRBJ1-5 TRBV5-6 TRBD1 15 TGTGCCAGCAGCTTGATGCGGGACAGTGATCAGCCCCAGCATTTT CASSLMRDSDQPQHF
. TRBJ2-1 TRBV6-1 TRBD2 14 TGTGCCAGCTCCCTAGCGGGAGGGCCTAATGAGCAGTTCTTC CASSLAGGPNEQFF
. TRBJ1-1 TRBV27 . 17 TGTGCCAGCAGTTTTAGGGGAACGACACGAATGAACACTGAAGCTTTCTTT CASSFRGTTRMNTEAFF
. TRBJ1-1 TRBV5-6 . 13 TGTGCCAGCAGCCGACGGACAGTAAGGGAAGCTTTCTTT CASSRRTVREAFF